What follows is one T cell receptor beta chain and its context. The CDR3 extends over 14 amino acids. Germline loops: CDR1 SNHLY, CDR2 FYNNEI. V trimming: 3 bases; J trimming: 4 bases; junction bases outside the gene matches: 4. Some clones are missing from TCRdb's copy, which holds only in-frame ones; the method was immunoSEQ multiplex PCR. The repertoire holds some 70,000 clones, with nearly 90% as singletons. The data stem from a study of blood T cell repertoires in COVID-19. The overall study: Sites across the United States, Italy and Spain contributed samples from acute and convalescent COVID-19.

This clonotype was obtained from a man aged 65 to 79 with active or convalescent COVID-19. The rearrangement uses TRBV2 and TRBJ2-5; TRBD2 matches at 8 bases. The sequencing input was peripheral blood. The CDR3 nucleotides are TGTGCCAGCAGTGAGCTTAGCGGGGCAGAGACCCAGTACTTC. Its protein product is CASSELSGAETQYF.